This TCR beta chain came from a study of regulatory T cells in long-lasting Graves disease. Researchers made TCR beta libraries by using iRepertoire HTBI primers and running Arm-PCR on CDR3 regions. Each CDR3 protein is one row after TCRdb ran MiXCR on the multiplex PCR reads. The sample has 600,000 to 650,000 distinct CDR3 sequences; roughly 15% are singletons. Specified time point: newly diagnosed GD, antithyroid drugs for less than 3 months. From RNA extracted from PBMCs, the TCR library was made. Worth noting for this clonotype: A read error is possible here, since a much larger clone lies one base away. The conserved final phenylalanine or tryptophan is absent from the CDR3, which likely points to a read error.

These data were likewise used in another study, on T cells in Graves' hyperthyroidism and ophthalmopathy.

Sequencing used peripheral blood mononuclear cells (PBMCs), obtained at new diagnosis, from a patient treated with antithyroid drugs. The origin of this receptor is a woman aged 25 to 39 with Graves disease.

DNA for the CDR3: TGTGCCAGCAGTTTTTTTCACCAGTCAGAAGCTTTCCTT. Its protein product is CASSFFHQSEAFL. The chain links TRBV28 to TRBJ1-1; D unresolved. With 3 bases removed from V and 8 bases from J, the gap between germline ends came to 13 bases. Germline loops: CDR1 MDHEN, CDR2 SYDVKM. This CDR3 has 13 residues.